Following are 25 T cell receptor beta chains from one sample sequenced in a study of shared clonotypes between healthy human individuals. Some clones are missing from TCRdb's copy, which holds only in-frame ones; the method was immunoSEQ multiplex PCR. The data hold a few hundred thousand clones, with 50% to 75% observed a single time. The sample taken for sequencing was memory CD4+ T cells sorted from blood. Subset indicated: CD45RA-negative fraction. The receptors originated from a man aged 30-40 years in good health.

The chain employs TRBV18 and TRBJ2-1; D unresolved. Trimming pared 0 bases from V and 5 bases from J, leaving 11 bases between. CDR1 and CDR2 (germline): KGHSH, LQKENI. The CDR3 loop spans 15 amino acids. CDR3 coding DNA: TGTGCCAGCTCACCACCGGTACAGATTAACAATGAGCAGTTCTTC. Amino acid sequence: CASSPPVQINNEQFF. The variable domain in full, with the rest retrieved from reference TRBV18 and TRBJ2-1, is NAGVMQNPRHLVRRRGQEARLRCSPMKGHSHVYWYRQLPEEGLKFMVYLQKENIIDESGMPKERFSAEFPKEGPSILRIQQVVRGDSAAYFCASSPPVQINNEQFFGPGTRLTVL.

The chain is built from TRBV14 and TRBJ2-7, with 8 bases matching TRBD2. The length of the CDR3 is 16 residues. The germline gives CDR1 SGHDN, CDR2 FVKESK. Losses at the gene ends were 6 bases for V and 6 bases for J; bases not matched to a gene: 16. CDR3 sequence: CASSHRTGTRGSEQYF. In DNA form, the CDR3 reads TGTGCCAGCAGTCACAGGACCGGGACTAGAGGCTCCGAGCAGTACTTC.

The rearrangement joins TRBV2 to TRBJ2-3; TRBD2 matches at 7 bases. CDR1 SNHLY and CDR2 FYNNEI come from the germline V gene. V lost 5 bases and J lost 3; bases outside the gene matches: 8. This CDR3 is built from 15 residues. CDR3 protein: CASSFPSGGTDTQYF. For the CDR3, the DNA is TGTGCCAGCAGTTTCCCTAGCGGAGGTACAGATACGCAGTATTTT.

CDR3 sequence reads: CASSLSRYYNEQFF. CDR3 in DNA: TGTGCCAGCAGTTTATCCCGCTATTACAATGAGCAGTTCTTC. The genes are TRBV28 and TRBJ2-1; the D is unclear. Germline-derived CDR1 and CDR2 are MDHEN and SYDVKM. The CDR3 sequence is 14 residues long. With 1 base removed from V and 4 bases from J, the gap between germline ends came to 8 bases.

This clone was counted many times. The chain employs TRBV5-4 and TRBJ2-3; 8 nucleotides align to TRBD1. The CDR3 has 18 residues. With 2 bases clipped from V and 4 bases from J, the junction kept 15 bases outside the gene matches. Germline V gives CDR1 SGHNT, CDR2 YYREEE (reference sequence). CDR3 loop: CASSLGARGRGKADTQYF. CDR3 bases: TGTGCCAGCAGCTTAGGGGCCAGGGGGCGAGGGAAGGCAGATACGCAGTATTTT.

The chain has TRBV7-4 and TRBJ2-7; possible D gene TRBD2, 5 bases. Germline lookup yields CDR1 SGHVT and CDR2 SQSDAQ. V dropped 8 bases and J dropped 5 bases, with 19 bases sitting between them. The CDR3 spans 14 residues. The CDR3 spells CASRLGSPRDEQYF. CDR3 sequence (DNA): TGTGCCAGCCGACTTGGGAGCCCTCGGGACGAGCAGTACTTC.

The chain recombines TRBV7-8 with TRBJ2-3, with D maybe TRBD1 (5 bases). Germline V CDR1 and CDR2: SGHVS, FQNEAQ. This CDR3 spans 15 amino acids. V dropped 5 bases and J dropped 1 base, with 13 bases sitting between them. The CDR3 region has the DNA TGTGCCAGCAGCCCAGAATGGGGCCGCACAGATACGCAGTATTTT. Encoded protein: CASSPEWGRTDTQYF. Based on the CDR3 plus reference TRBV7-8 and TRBJ2-3, the full variable domain is GAGVSQSPRYKVAKRGQDVALRCDPISGHVSLFWYQQALGQGPEFLTYFQNEAQLDKSGLPSDRFFAERPEGSVSTLKIQRTQQEDSAVYLCASSPEWGRTDTQYFGPGTRLTVL.

This clone was seen a handful of times. The chain combines TRBV5-4 with TRBJ2-7; 12 bases align to TRBD2. CDR3 length: 18 amino acids. The ends lost 1 base at V and 2 bases at J; junction bases unmatched: 10. Germline CDR1 reads SGHNT; CDR2 reads YYREEE (reference sequence). The CDR3: CASSLSSLAGGLAYEQYF. The CDR3 DNA is TGTGCCAGCAGCTTGAGTTCGCTAGCGGGAGGGCTAGCCTACGAGCAGTACTTC. Variable domain in full (rest from reference TRBV5-4 and TRBJ2-7): ETGVTQSPTHLIKTRGQQVTLRCSSQSGHNTVSWYQQALGQGPQFIFQYYREEENGRGNFPPRFSGLQFPNYSSELNVNALELDDSALYLCASSLSSLAGGLAYEQYFGPGTRLTVT.

This clone was recorded at least ten times. V gene TRBV27 combines with J gene TRBJ2-7, with TRBD2 matching over 7 bases. J was trimmed by 5 bases and V by 3 bases; bases with no gene match: 10. This CDR3 has 15 amino acids. Germline V gene lookup returns CDR1 MNHEY and CDR2 SMNVEV (reference sequence). CDR3 bases: TGTGCCAGCAGTTTGTCGACTAGCAGGTTCCACGAGCAGTACTTC. Its translation is CASSLSTSRFHEQYF.

Many counts were recorded for this clone. V usage is TRBV9 and J usage is TRBJ2-1; 11 bases agree with TRBD2. The CDR3 covers 17 residues. In germline, CDR1 is SGDLS, CDR2 YYNGEE. Trimming cost V 0 bases and J 4 bases; bases outside gene matches: 6. The CDR3 loop reads CASSVEIGTSGYNEQFF. CDR3 DNA: TGTGCCAGCAGCGTAGAGATAGGGACTAGCGGTTACAATGAGCAGTTCTTC.

The chain has TRBV11-1 and TRBJ2-1; perhaps TRBD2 as D (5 bases). V lost 1 base to trimming and J lost 8 bases, with 6 bases between them. Per germline, CDR1 SGHAT and CDR2 FQDESV (reference sequence). There are 12 residues in the CDR3. The CDR3 loop reads CASSLEGDEQFF. The CDR3 bases are TGTGCCAGCAGCTTAGAGGGAGATGAGCAGTTCTTC.

This clone showed up just a few times. The chain carries TRBV7-9 and TRBJ1-4, with a possible D match to TRBD1 (6 bases). V gave up 5 bases and J gave up 4 bases, with 14 bases separating them. The CDR3 totals 15 residues. Per germline, CDR1 SEHNR and CDR2 FQNEAQ (reference sequence). For the CDR3, the DNA is TGTGCCAGCAGCACATTACAGGGACATAATGAAAAACTGTTTTTT. Protein sequence: CASSTLQGHNEKLFF.

The rearrangement links TRBV5-1 to TRBJ2-7; tentatively, D is TRBD1 (6 bases). CDR3 length: 15 amino acids. The V gene lost 4 bases and the J gene lost 3 bases, with 17 bases spanning the gap. Germline assignment: CDR1 SGHRS and CDR2 YFSETQ. The CDR3 nucleotides are TGCGCCAGCAGCCCAGAGGGGACACCTGGCTACGAGCAGTACTTC. Protein sequence: CASSPEGTPGYEQYF.

This chain connects TRBV2 to TRBJ2-1, with a possible D match to TRBD2 (5 bases). CDR1 and CDR2 (germline): SNHLY, FYNNEI. Trimming removed 2 bases from V and 7 bases from J, with 15 bases in between. CDR3 length: 15 residues. The CDR3, as DNA: TGTGCCAGCAGTGAAAACCGGGAAGTTTATAATGAGCAGTTCTTC. Translated: CASSENREVYNEQFF.

Comments on this clone: Other DNA sequences in the sample encode the same CDR3. V is TRBV28 and J is TRBJ1-5; D gene unclear. V was shortened by 8 bases and J by 2 bases, with 7 bases between the two germline ends. The CDR3 contains 12 residues. Germline V CDR1 and CDR2: MDHEN, SYDVKM. The chain's CDR3 is CASGSGNQPQHF. Written as DNA, the CDR3 is TGTGCCAGCGGATCGGGCAATCAGCCCCAGCATTTT.

The gene calls are TRBV5-1 and TRBJ2-5, with no clear D. In germline, CDR1 is SGHRS, CDR2 YFSETQ. This CDR3 has 13 residues. The germline V and J ends were trimmed by 0 bases and 1 base, with 4 bases remaining between them. CDR3 coding DNA: TGCGCCAGCAGCTTGGCGCTCCAAGAGACCCAGTACTTC. Amino acid sequence: CASSLALQETQYF.

The DNA of the CDR3 is TGTGCCAGCAGCTGGGGGACTAGTGGGATTTCTGAGCAGTTCTTC. Translating gives CASSWGTSGISEQFF. This chain connects TRBV5-4 to TRBJ2-1; TRBD2 matches at 8 bases. There are 15 residues in the CDR3. Germline V gene sequence: CDR1 SGHNT, CDR2 YYREEE (reference sequence). The ends lost 3 bases at V and 9 bases at J; junction bases unmatched: 11. The whole variable domain, filled in from reference TRBV5-4 and TRBJ2-1, reads ETGVTQSPTHLIKTRGQQVTLRCSSQSGHNTVSWYQQALGQGPQFIFQYYREEENGRGNFPPRFSGLQFPNYSSELNVNALELDDSALYLCASSWGTSGISEQFFGPGTRLTVL.

The V and J genes are TRBV6-4 and TRBJ1-2, with D maybe TRBD1 (5 bases). Trimming removed 0 bases at V and 6 bases at J, with 14 bases between. CDR1 MRHNA and CDR2 SNTAGT come from the germline V gene. The CDR3 consists of 15 residues. This chain's CDR3 is CASSDSPDRADGYTF. The CDR3 DNA sequence: TGTGCCAGCAGTGACTCTCCTGACAGAGCAGATGGCTACACCTTC.

This clone came up many times. This chain links TRBV4-3 with TRBJ2-4; unclear D gene. From germline, CDR1 is LGHNA and CDR2 YSLEER. This CDR3 spans 13 amino acids. Trimming took 0 bases from V and 11 from J, leaving 11 bases between them. In nucleotides, the CDR3 is TGCGCCAGCAGCCAAGATCGGCAGCCTGTTCAGTACTTC. Its protein is CASSQDRQPVQYF.

This clone was counted ten times or more. This sequence joins TRBV19 and TRBJ2-1, with no clear D. This CDR3 is 15 amino acids long. Trimming shortened V by 4 bases and J by 0 bases, and 10 bases separated the two germline ends. Germline lookup yields CDR1 LNHDA and CDR2 SQIVND (reference sequence). The CDR3: CASSTRSYSYNEQFF. CDR3 nucleotide sequence: TGTGCCAGTAGTACTCGAAGTTACTCCTACAATGAGCAGTTCTTC.

The V and J genes are TRBV11-2 and TRBJ1-1, with D hard to call. The V end was cut by 1 base, the J end by 4 bases, with 10 bases between. CDR3 length: 14 amino acids. CDR1 is SGHAT, CDR2 FQNNGV, per germline. This CDR3 reads CASSLGRWGTEAFF. The DNA of the CDR3 is TGTGCCAGCAGCTTAGGGAGATGGGGCACTGAAGCTTTCTTT.

The chain couples TRBV28 to TRBJ1-4; 9 bases line up with TRBD1. Germline V gene data show CDR1 as MDHEN and CDR2 as SYDVKM. With V trimmed by 0 bases and J by 4 bases, 3 bases remained unmatched. This CDR3 is built from 16 residues. This CDR3 reads CASSLWGQGVNEKLFF. CDR3 coding DNA: TGTGCCAGCAGTTTATGGGGACAGGGCGTTAATGAAAAACTGTTTTTT.

This clone turned up a few times. This chain connects TRBV10-1 to TRBJ2-2; no clear D. This CDR3 comprises 13 residues. Trimming took off 6 bases at V and 4 bases at J, with 9 bases between the two ends. The germline gives CDR1 WNHNN, CDR2 SYGVQD (reference sequence). CDR3 sequence (DNA): TGCGCCAGCAGCCCAGAACTCACCGGGGAGCTGTTTTTT. Its protein is CASSPELTGELFF.

The chain couples TRBV5-5 to TRBJ2-1, with D unresolved. CDR3 length: 14 residues. Germline assignment: CDR1 SGHKS and CDR2 YYEKEE (reference sequence). Trimming removed 0 bases at V and 6 bases at J, with 10 bases between. The CDR3 is CASSLGWGINEQFF. The CDR3, as DNA: TGTGCCAGCAGCTTGGGATGGGGAATCAATGAGCAGTTCTTC.

V and J are TRBV7-2 and TRBJ2-7; 12 nucleotides match TRBD2. J gave up 4 bases and V 5 bases, and 6 bases lay outside the gene matches. The CDR3 is 15 residues long. Germline assignment: CDR1 SGHTA and CDR2 FQGNSA. CDR3: CASSIRLAGDYEQYF. The DNA for the CDR3 is TGTGCCAGCAGCATCCGACTAGCGGGAGATTACGAGCAGTACTTC.